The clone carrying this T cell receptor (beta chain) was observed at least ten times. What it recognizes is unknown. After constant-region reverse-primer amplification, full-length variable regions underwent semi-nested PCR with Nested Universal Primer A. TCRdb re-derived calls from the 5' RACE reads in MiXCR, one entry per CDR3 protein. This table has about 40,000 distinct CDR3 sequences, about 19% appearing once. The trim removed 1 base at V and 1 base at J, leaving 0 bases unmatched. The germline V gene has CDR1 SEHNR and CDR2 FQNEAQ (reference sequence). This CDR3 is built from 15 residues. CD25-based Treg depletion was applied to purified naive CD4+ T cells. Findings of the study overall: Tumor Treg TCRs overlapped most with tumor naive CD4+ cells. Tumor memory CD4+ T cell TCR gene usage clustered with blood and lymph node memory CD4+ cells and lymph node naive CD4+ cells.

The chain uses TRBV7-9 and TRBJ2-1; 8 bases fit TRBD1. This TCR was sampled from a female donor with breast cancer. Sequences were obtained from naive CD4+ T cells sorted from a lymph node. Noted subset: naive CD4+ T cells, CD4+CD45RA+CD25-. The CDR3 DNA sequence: TGTGCCAGCAGCTTAGGACAGGGGTCCTACAATGAGCAGTTCTTC. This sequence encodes CASSLGQGSYNEQFF.